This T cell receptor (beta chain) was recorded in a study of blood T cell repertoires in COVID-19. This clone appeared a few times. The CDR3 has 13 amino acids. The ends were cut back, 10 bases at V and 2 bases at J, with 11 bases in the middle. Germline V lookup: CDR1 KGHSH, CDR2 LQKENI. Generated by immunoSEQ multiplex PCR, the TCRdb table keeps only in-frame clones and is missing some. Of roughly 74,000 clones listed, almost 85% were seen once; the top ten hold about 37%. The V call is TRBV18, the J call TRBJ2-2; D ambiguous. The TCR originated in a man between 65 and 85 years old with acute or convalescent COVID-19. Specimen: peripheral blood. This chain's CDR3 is CATRQDNTGELFF. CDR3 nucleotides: TGTGCCACCAGACAAGATAACACCGGGGAGCTGTTTTTT.